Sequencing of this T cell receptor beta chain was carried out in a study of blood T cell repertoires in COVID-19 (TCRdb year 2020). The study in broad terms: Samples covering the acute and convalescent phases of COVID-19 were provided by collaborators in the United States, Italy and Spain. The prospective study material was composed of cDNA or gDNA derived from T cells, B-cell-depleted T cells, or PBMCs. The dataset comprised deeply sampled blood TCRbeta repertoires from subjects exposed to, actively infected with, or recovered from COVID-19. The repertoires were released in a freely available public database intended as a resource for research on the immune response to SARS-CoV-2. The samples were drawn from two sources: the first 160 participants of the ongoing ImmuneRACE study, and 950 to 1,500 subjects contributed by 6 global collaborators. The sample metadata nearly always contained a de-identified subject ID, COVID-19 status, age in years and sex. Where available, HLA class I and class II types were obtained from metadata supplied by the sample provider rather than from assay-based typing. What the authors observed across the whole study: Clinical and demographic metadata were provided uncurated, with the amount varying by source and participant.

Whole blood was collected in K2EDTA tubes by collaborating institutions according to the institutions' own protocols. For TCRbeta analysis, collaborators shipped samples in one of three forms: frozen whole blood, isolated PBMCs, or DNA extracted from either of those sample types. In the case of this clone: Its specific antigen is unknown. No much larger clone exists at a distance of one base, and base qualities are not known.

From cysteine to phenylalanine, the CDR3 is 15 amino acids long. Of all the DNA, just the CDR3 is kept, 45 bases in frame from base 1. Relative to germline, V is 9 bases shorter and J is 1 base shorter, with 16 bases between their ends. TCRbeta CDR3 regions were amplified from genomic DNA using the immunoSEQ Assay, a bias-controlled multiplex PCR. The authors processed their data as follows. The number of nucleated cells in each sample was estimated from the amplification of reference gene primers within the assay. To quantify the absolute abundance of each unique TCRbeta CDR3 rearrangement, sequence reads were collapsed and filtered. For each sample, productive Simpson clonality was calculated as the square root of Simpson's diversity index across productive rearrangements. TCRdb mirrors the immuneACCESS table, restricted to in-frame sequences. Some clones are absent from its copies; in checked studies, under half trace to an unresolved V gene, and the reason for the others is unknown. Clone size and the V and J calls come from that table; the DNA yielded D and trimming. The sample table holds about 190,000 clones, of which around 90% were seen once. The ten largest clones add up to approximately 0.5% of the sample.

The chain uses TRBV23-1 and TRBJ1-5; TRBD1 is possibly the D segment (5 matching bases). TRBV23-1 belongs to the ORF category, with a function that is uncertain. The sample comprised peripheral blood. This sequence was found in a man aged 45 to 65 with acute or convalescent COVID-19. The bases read TGCGCCAGTCACCTCGGACACGCGAGCAATCAGCCCCAGCATTTT. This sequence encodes CASHLGHASNQPQHF.